Presented here are 32 T cell receptor beta chains from one specimen sequenced in a study of blood T cells in healthy people across ages. A second 7 to 11 cycle PCR used barcoded and J-beta primers. TCRdb passed the 5' RACE reads through MiXCR, listing each CDR3 protein once. The top ten hold under 25% of the sample, which has hundreds of thousands of distinct CDR3 sequences, 43% seen once. Sequenced input: blood. Receptors originate from a woman aged 55-75 years in good health.

The V gene is TRBV20-1, the J gene TRBJ2-5; 8 bases align to TRBD1. Losses at the gene ends were 4 bases for V and 11 bases for J; bases not matched to a gene: 21. Germline CDR1 reads DFQATT; CDR2 reads SNEGSKA (reference sequence). This CDR3 region has 16 residues. In nucleotides, the CDR3 is TGCAGTGCTAAGGGGGGAACAGGGGGTCAGGTTCGGGAGCAGTACTTC. This translates into CSAKGGTGGQVREQYF.

CDR3: CASSLSSGSPYNEQFF. CDR3 DNA: TGTGCCAGCAGCCTGTCTAGCGGGAGCCCCTACAATGAGCAGTTCTTC. V usage is TRBV7-2 and J usage is TRBJ2-1; the match to TRBD2 covers 10 bases. This CDR3 has 16 residues. Germline values: CDR1 SGHTA, CDR2 FQGNSA. Unmatched junction bases numbered 6, after V lost 5 bases and J lost 2 bases.

This clonotype came up a few times. V usage is TRBV3-1 and J usage is TRBJ2-7, with a possible D match to TRBD2 (7 bases). The CDR3 length is 18 residues. CDR1 and CDR2 from the germline V gene are LGHDT and YNNKEL (reference sequence). The V end was cut by 0 bases, the J end by 2 bases, with 20 bases between. CDR3 sequence: CASSQDSWRGGVAYEQYF. The DNA of the CDR3 is TGTGCCAGCAGCCAAGACTCATGGAGGGGGGGAGTCGCCTACGAGCAGTACTTC.

This clonotype has just a few counts. This CDR3 reads CSAPMPSGGDNEQFF. CDR3 bases: TGCAGTGCGCCCATGCCTAGCGGGGGAGACAATGAGCAGTTCTTC. The rearrangement uses TRBV20-1 and TRBJ2-1; 10 bases map to TRBD2. The CDR3 consists of 15 residues. The germline V gene encodes CDR1 DFQATT and CDR2 SNEGSKA (reference sequence). With 6 bases clipped from V and 5 bases from J, the junction kept 10 bases outside the gene matches.

At least ten counts were recorded for this clonotype. This chain joins TRBV7-2 and TRBJ2-5, with a weak D call TRBD1 (6 bases). CDR1 is SGHTA, CDR2 FQGNSA, per germline. Deletions cut 1 base from V and 2 bases from J, with 11 bases between. The CDR3 runs to 15 residues. This CDR3 reads CASSLVGTLQETQYF. The DNA for the CDR3 is TGTGCCAGCAGCTTAGTCGGGACACTACAAGAGACCCAGTACTTC.

This clonotype was observed a handful of times. The J gene is TRBJ2-1, the V gene TRBV2; D is uncertain. V lost 6 bases, J lost 10 bases, and 10 bases lay in between. The CDR3 covers 11 residues. CDR1 SNHLY and CDR2 FYNNEI come from the germline V gene. Here the CDR3 reads CASRNTDEQFF. The CDR3 nucleotides are TGTGCCAGCAGAAATACAGACGAGCAGTTCTTC.

Only a few counts were recorded for this clonotype. The chain joins TRBV20-1 to TRBJ2-7; 7 nucleotides align to TRBD2. V gave up 0 bases and J gave up 3 bases; unmatched junction bases: 8. The germline V gene encodes CDR1 DFQATT and CDR2 SNEGSKA (reference sequence). This CDR3 region has 15 residues. The CDR3 region is CSARDRGVMGYEQYF. The DNA of the CDR3 is TGCAGTGCTAGAGATCGGGGGGTAATGGGCTACGAGCAGTACTTC.

The chain couples TRBV7-9 to TRBJ2-7; 8 bases align to TRBD2. Per the germline V gene, CDR1 is SEHNR and CDR2 is FQNEAQ (reference sequence). Unmatched junction bases numbered 6, after V lost 5 bases and J lost 0 bases. The CDR3 spans 15 residues. CDR3 loop: CASSPGGDGSYEQYF. Here the CDR3 DNA reads TGTGCCAGCAGCCCGGGGGGGGACGGCTCCTACGAGCAGTACTTC.

This clonotype appeared a few times. The chain carries TRBV7-2 and TRBJ2-4; 9 bases match TRBD1. Germline CDR1 is SGHTA and CDR2 is FQGNSA. The CDR3 covers 14 residues. With 5 bases clipped from V and 7 bases from J, the junction kept 6 bases outside the gene matches. The CDR3 DNA reads TGTGCCAGCAGCCCACGACAGGGGGGTAACATTCAGTACTTC. This encodes CASSPRQGGNIQYF.

This chain links TRBV7-2 with TRBJ1-5, with TRBD1 as a possible D gene (6 bases). Germline V gene sequence: CDR1 SGHTA, CDR2 FQGNSA. This CDR3 is 15 amino acids long. V was trimmed by 5 bases and J by 1 base, leaving 12 bases between them. The CDR3 here is CASSQAGASNQPQHF. For the CDR3, the DNA is TGTGCCAGCAGCCAAGCAGGGGCCAGCAATCAGCCCCAGCATTTT.

The chain employs TRBV12-3 or TRBV12-4 and TRBJ1-4, with D perhaps TRBD1 (6 bases). This CDR3 contains 11 residues. Between the trimmed V and J ends, which lost 5 bases and 11 bases, there was a span of 9 bases. As DNA, the CDR3 is TGTGCCAGCAGTAACAGGGATAAACTGTTTTTT. This sequence encodes CASSNRDKLFF.

This clonotype was found a few times. V and J are TRBV27 and TRBJ1-6, with a weak D call TRBD1 (6 bases). Germline V gene lookup returns CDR1 MNHEY and CDR2 SMNVEV (reference sequence). The CDR3 spans 16 residues. V was clipped by 6 bases and J by 2 bases, with 14 bases between them. The CDR3 region is CASSSGDSAYNSPLHF. The CDR3, as DNA: TGTGCCAGCAGCTCAGGGGATAGCGCCTATAATTCACCCCTCCACTTT.

This clonotype came up many times. The J gene is TRBJ2-1, the V gene TRBV7-2, with D maybe TRBD2 (5 bases). The CDR3 is 15 residues long. The germline V gene has CDR1 SGHTA and CDR2 FQGNSA. Trimming took 5 bases from V and 7 from J, leaving 18 bases between them. The CDR3 loop reads CASSPTWAGGNEQFF. The CDR3 DNA is TGTGCCAGCAGCCCTACTTGGGCGGGCGGGAATGAGCAGTTCTTC.

This sequence joins TRBV29-1 and TRBJ2-4; 9 bases line up with TRBD1. With V trimmed by 6 bases and J by 13 bases, 13 bases remained unmatched. The germline V gene has CDR1 SQVTM and CDR2 ANQGSEA. There are 13 residues in the CDR3. DNA for the CDR3: TGCAGCGTCGATACCGGGACAGGGTTCAAGCAGTACTTC. Translation gives CSVDTGTGFKQYF.

This clonotype appeared a few times. This sequence joins TRBV12-3 or TRBV12-4 and TRBJ2-7; 10 bases align to TRBD1. The CDR3 extends over 14 amino acids. J was trimmed by 3 bases and V by 3 bases; bases with no gene match: 2. The CDR3 coding sequence is TGTGCCAGCAGTTTTGGGACAGGGGTCTACGAGCAGTACTTC. Protein sequence: CASSFGTGVYEQYF.

The rearrangement links TRBV9 to TRBJ1-2, with D maybe TRBD1 (5 bases). The V end lost 0 bases, the J end lost 8 bases, and 11 bases lay between the germline ends. CDR3 size: 13 residues. Germline lookup yields CDR1 SGDLS and CDR2 YYNGEE. The CDR3, as DNA: TGTGCCAGCAGCGTAGCGGACAATAGCGGCTACACCTTC. This codes for CASSVADNSGYTF.

This clonotype was observed many times. The chain combines TRBV29-1 with TRBJ2-1; D not certain. Trimming removed 3 bases from V and 5 bases from J, with 8 bases in between. The CDR3 is made up of 12 amino acids. Germline loops: CDR1 SQVTM, CDR2 ANQGSEA. The CDR3 sequence: CSVDRPDNEQFF. The CDR3 region has the DNA TGCAGCGTTGACAGACCCGACAATGAGCAGTTCTTC.

The V and J genes are TRBV5-1 and TRBJ1-6; 10 positions match TRBD1. Germline V gives CDR1 SGHRS, CDR2 YFSETQ. Trimming removed 5 bases from V and 7 bases from J; junction bases left unmatched: 6. The CDR3 has 15 amino acids. CDR3 DNA sequence: TGCGCCAGCAGAACAGGGACAGGGGAGAATTCACCCCTCCACTTT. Protein: CASRTGTGENSPLHF.

There are a few counts of this clonotype. The chain has TRBV5-6 and TRBJ1-1, with a possible D match to TRBD1 (6 bases). Trimming cost V 1 base and J 5 bases, with 15 bases left between them. CDR3 length equals 15 residues. CDR1 is SGHDT, CDR2 YYEEEE, per germline. The CDR3 loop reads CASSLIPGEGTEAFF. As DNA, the CDR3 is TGTGCCAGCAGCTTGATTCCAGGGGAGGGGACTGAAGCTTTCTTT.

The CDR3 bases are TGTGCCAGCAGTCCCCCGGGCCGAACGGAGCAGTTCTTC. This translates into CASSPPGRTEQFF. The V call is TRBV27, the J call TRBJ2-1, with D unresolved. This CDR3 contains 13 residues. From germline, CDR1 is MNHEY and CDR2 SMNVEV (reference sequence). V was clipped by 5 bases and J by 10 bases, with 15 bases between them.

This chain links TRBV3-1 with TRBJ2-1, with TRBD2 identical over 8 bases. Germline CDR1 is LGHDT and CDR2 is YNNKEL (reference sequence). The CDR3 extends over 15 amino acids. Trimming removed 0 bases from V and 7 bases from J; junction bases left unmatched: 5. The CDR3 spells CASSQEARGENEQFF. The CDR3 bases are TGTGCCAGCAGCCAAGAGGCGCGGGGGGAGAATGAGCAGTTCTTC.

This chain joins TRBV12-3 or TRBV12-4 and TRBJ1-5, with D unclear. The CDR3 has 13 amino acids. V lost 5 bases to trimming and J lost 3 bases, with 8 bases between them. The DNA for the CDR3 is TGTGCCAGCAGTCTCAGGCTCAATCAGCCCCAGCATTTT. Encoded protein: CASSLRLNQPQHF.

The table lists this clonotype with a count of one. This may be a read error: a much more frequent sequence differs by one nucleotide. The chain carries TRBV7-9 and TRBJ2-7; D remains unclear. Germline V CDR1 and CDR2: SEHNR, FQNEAQ (reference sequence). Trimming took off 0 bases at V and 5 bases at J, with 8 bases between the two ends. The CDR3 sequence is 13 residues long. The CDR3 spells CASSLAVTDEQYF. In nucleotides, the CDR3 is TGTGCCAGCAGCTTAGCCGTGACCGACGAGCAGTACTTC.

The V call is TRBV20-1, the J call TRBJ2-5; D is ambiguous. TRBJ2-7 explains the end of the DNA better; the J call may be wrong. The CDR3 is made up of 12 amino acids. Germline V lookup: CDR1 DFQATT, CDR2 SNEGSKA (reference sequence). The CDR3 sequence is CSAAPRYGEQYF. The DNA of the CDR3 is TGCAGTGCTGCCCCGAGATACGGCGAGCAGTACTTC.

The V call is TRBV7-9, the J call TRBJ2-2; D is tentatively TRBD1 or TRBD2 (5 bases each). Trimming left V 6 bases short and J 0 bases short, with 8 bases between. The germline gives CDR1 SEHNR, CDR2 FQNEAQ (reference sequence). The length of the CDR3 is 14 residues. CDR3 in amino acids: CASRGESNTGELFF. CDR3 DNA: TGTGCCAGCAGGGGGGAATCGAACACCGGGGAGCTGTTTTTT.

The rearrangement uses TRBV29-1 and TRBJ2-1, with D maybe TRBD2 (5 bases). Looked up from germline, CDR1 is SQVTM and CDR2 is ANQGSEA. V was trimmed by 8 bases and J by 1 base, leaving 15 bases between them. This CDR3 contains 14 residues. Here the CDR3 reads CSFTRSGSYNEQFF. Written as DNA, the CDR3 is TGCAGCTTTACCAGGAGCGGTTCCTACAATGAGCAGTTCTTC.

This clonotype has more than one count but fewer than ten. The rearrangement links TRBV14 to TRBJ2-1; D is perhaps TRBD2 (7 bases). The CDR3 consists of 15 residues. V lost 3 bases and J lost 5, with 14 bases in between. Per germline, CDR1 SGHDN and CDR2 FVKESK. The CDR3 region is CASSHRGLPNNEQFF. CDR3 coding DNA: TGTGCCAGCAGCCACAGGGGACTACCTAACAATGAGCAGTTCTTC. The entire variable domain, with the rest obtained from reference TRBV14 and TRBJ2-1, is as follows: EAGVTQFPSHSVIEKGQTVTLRCDPISGHDNLYWYRRVMGKEIKFLLHFVKESKQDESGMPNNRFLAERTGGTYSTLKVQPAELEDSGVYFCASSHRGLPNNEQFFGPGTRLTVL.

CDR3 residues: CASAQGTANTYEQYF. The CDR3 nucleotides read TGTGCTAGTGCCCAAGGGACAGCGAATACCTACGAGCAGTACTTC. The rearrangement uses TRBV12-5 and TRBJ2-7, with 7 bases identical to TRBD1. CDR3 length equals 15 residues. Per the germline V gene, CDR1 is LGHNT and CDR2 is FRNRAP. J lost 2 bases, V lost 7 bases, and 11 bases had no gene match.

This clonotype came up once. Germline is not matched at one junction end, which may reflect a read error. The gene calls are TRBV12-3 or TRBV12-4 and TRBJ1-5; D ambiguous. The length of the CDR3 is 14 residues. CDR3 sequence reads: CASSPGGYNQSQHF. The CDR3 DNA follows: TGTGCCAGCAGTCCCGGCGGGTACAATCAGTCCCAGCATTTT.

This clonotype was found many times. This CDR3 is CASQQTSPPYNEQFF. CDR3 coding DNA: TGTGCCAGCCAACAGACTAGCCCCCCCTACAATGAGCAGTTCTTC. The chain employs TRBV27 and TRBJ2-1; TRBD2 agrees at 7 bases. The germline CDR1 and CDR2 sequences are MNHEY and SMNVEV (reference sequence). This CDR3 contains 15 residues. V trimming: 8 bases; J trimming: 2 bases; junction bases outside the gene matches: 9.

This clonotype was detected once. The V gene is TRBV2, the J gene TRBJ1-5; 8 nucleotides line up with TRBD1. This CDR3 spans 15 amino acids. Trimming at V came to 4 bases and at J to 4 bases, leaving 6 bases not matched to a gene. The V gene's germline CDR1 is SNHLY and CDR2 FYNNEI. CDR3 nucleotide sequence: TGTGCCAGCAGTGTGGGGACAGGTACTAATCAGCCCCAGCATTTT. Residues: CASSVGTGTNQPQHF.

The chain recombines TRBV9 with TRBJ1-6; D possibly corresponds to TRBD1 (6 bases). CDR3 length: 17 residues. Germline CDR1 and CDR2: SGDLS and YYNGEE. V lost 2 bases to trimming and J lost 11 bases, with 23 bases between them. The CDR3 spells CASSVGPGVGDGAPLHF. The CDR3 nucleotides read TGTGCCAGCAGCGTTGGTCCAGGGGTTGGAGATGGTGCACCCCTCCACTTT.